This record concerns one T cell receptor beta chain sequence. The data are from a study of blood T cell repertoires in COVID-19. Study-level background: Sites in the United States, Italy and Spain provided acute and convalescent COVID-19 samples.

Between the trimmed V and J ends, which lost 1 base and 5 bases, there was a span of 13 bases. The germline gives CDR1 SGHTA, CDR2 FQGNSA. CDR3 length: 15 residues. Clones were sequenced by immunoSEQ multiplex PCR, and TCRdb holds only the in-frame ones, with some missing. The sample records approximately 300,000 clones, approximately 89% being singletons. The TCR comes from a woman aged 25 to 39 who had recovered from COVID-19. The sequenced sample was PBMCs or T cells enriched from blood (not recorded which). This sequence joins TRBV7-2 and TRBJ2-3; possibly TRBD1 for D (6 bases). This chain's CDR3 is CASSLVGRGRDTQYF. The CDR3 DNA is TGTGCCAGCAGCTTAGTGGGCAGGGGTAGAGATACGCAGTATTTT.